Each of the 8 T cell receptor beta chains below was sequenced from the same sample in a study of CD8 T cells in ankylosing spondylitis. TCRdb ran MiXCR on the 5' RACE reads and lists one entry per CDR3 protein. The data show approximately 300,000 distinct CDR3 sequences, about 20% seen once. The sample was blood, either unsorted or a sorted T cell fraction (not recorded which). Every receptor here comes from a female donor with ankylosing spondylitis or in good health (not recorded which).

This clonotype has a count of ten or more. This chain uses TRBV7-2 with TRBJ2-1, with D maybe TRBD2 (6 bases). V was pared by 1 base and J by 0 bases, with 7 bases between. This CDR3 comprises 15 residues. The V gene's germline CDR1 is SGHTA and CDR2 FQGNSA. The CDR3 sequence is CASSLGRGSYNEQFF. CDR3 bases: TGTGCCAGCAGCTTAGGGCGGGGCTCCTACAATGAGCAGTTCTTC.

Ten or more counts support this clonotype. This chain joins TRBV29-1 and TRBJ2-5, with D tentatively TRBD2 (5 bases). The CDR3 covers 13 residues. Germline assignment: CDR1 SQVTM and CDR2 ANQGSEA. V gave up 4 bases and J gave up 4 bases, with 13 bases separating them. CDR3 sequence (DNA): TGCAGCGTTGTTCCGAGAGGGAGAGAGACCCAGTACTTC. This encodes CSVVPRGRETQYF. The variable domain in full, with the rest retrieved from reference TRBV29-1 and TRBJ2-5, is SAVISQKPSRDICQRGTSLTIQCQVDSQVTMMFWYRQQPGQSLTLIATANQGSEATYESGFVIDKFPISRPNLTFSTLTVSNMSPEDSSIYLCSVVPRGRETQYFGPGTRLLVL.

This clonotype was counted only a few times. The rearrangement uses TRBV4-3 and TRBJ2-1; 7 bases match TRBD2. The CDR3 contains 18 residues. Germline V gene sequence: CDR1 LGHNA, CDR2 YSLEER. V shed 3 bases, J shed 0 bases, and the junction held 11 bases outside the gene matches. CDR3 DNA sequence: TGCGCCAGCAGCCACCAGACCCCTACTAGCGTCTCCTACAATGAGCAGTTCTTC. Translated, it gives CASSHQTPTSVSYNEQFF.

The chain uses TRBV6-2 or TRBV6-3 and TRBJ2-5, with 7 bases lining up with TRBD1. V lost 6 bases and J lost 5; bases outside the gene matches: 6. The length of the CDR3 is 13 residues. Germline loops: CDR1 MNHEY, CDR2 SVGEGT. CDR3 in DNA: TGTGCCAGCAGCTCGGGGACAGCGGAGACCCAGTACTTC. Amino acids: CASSSGTAETQYF.

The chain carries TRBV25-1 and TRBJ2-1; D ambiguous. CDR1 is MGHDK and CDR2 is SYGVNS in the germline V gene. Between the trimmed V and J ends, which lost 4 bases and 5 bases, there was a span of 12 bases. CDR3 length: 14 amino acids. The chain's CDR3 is CASSAWSKDNEQFF. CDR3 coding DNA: TGTGCCAGCAGTGCGTGGTCGAAAGACAATGAGCAGTTCTTC.

The CDR3 region is CASSLGSGLTYNEQFF. The DNA of the CDR3 is TGTGCCAGCAGCTTAGGATCAGGACTTACCTACAATGAGCAGTTCTTC. This chain joins TRBV7-2 and TRBJ2-1, with a tentative D call TRBD2 (5 bases). V dropped 1 base and J dropped 2 bases, with 12 bases sitting between them. Germline V CDR1 and CDR2: SGHTA, FQGNSA. The CDR3 totals 16 residues. The whole variable domain, filled in from reference TRBV7-2 and TRBJ2-1, reads GAGVSQSPSNKVTEKGKDVELRCDPISGHTALYWYRQSLGQGLEFLIYFQGNSAPDKSGLPSDRFSAERTGGSVSTLTIQRTQQEDSAVYLCASSLGSGLTYNEQFFGPGTRLTVL.

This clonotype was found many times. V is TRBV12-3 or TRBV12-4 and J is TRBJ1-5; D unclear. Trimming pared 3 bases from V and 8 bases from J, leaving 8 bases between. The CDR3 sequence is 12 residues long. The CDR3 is CASSFGYEPQHF. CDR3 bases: TGTGCCAGCAGTTTCGGGTATGAGCCCCAGCATTTT.

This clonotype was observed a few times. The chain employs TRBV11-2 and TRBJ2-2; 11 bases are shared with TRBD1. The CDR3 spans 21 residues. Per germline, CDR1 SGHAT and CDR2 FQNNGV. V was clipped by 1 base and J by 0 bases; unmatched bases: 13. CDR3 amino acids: CASSLGWGTGGFDPNTGELFF. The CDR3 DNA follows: TGTGCCAGCAGCTTAGGTTGGGGGACAGGGGGTTTTGACCCGAACACCGGGGAGCTGTTTTTT.